One and the same sample provided the 4 T cell receptor beta chains below, sequenced in a study of naive and memory T cell subsets. TCR cDNA received a 3' ligated oligonucleotide that carried a UMI. Four PCR rounds used nested alpha and beta constant region primers plus the SP2 primer. Using its own MiXCR run on the 5' RACE reads, TCRdb lists one record per CDR3 protein. Of roughly 48,000 distinct CDR3 sequences in the sample, about 4.5% are singletons; the top ten hold more than 0.75%. These receptors all come from a female donor in good health.

The chain links TRBV5-1 to TRBJ1-5; D is unclear. In germline, CDR1 is SGHRS, CDR2 YFSETQ. The length of the CDR3 is 13 residues. V lost 0 bases and J lost 6, with 7 bases in between. The CDR3: CASSLDVLQPQHF. CDR3 DNA: TGCGCCAGCAGCTTGGATGTACTTCAGCCCCAGCATTTT. Supplemented by reference TRBV5-1 and TRBJ1-5, the full variable domain reads KAGVTQTPRYLIKTRGQQVTLSCSPISGHRSVSWYQQTPGQGLQFLFEYFSETQRNKGNFPGRFSGRQFSNSRSEMNVSTLELGDSALYLCASSLDVLQPQHFGDGTRLSIL.

This clonotype was counted many times. V usage is TRBV25-1 and J usage is TRBJ1-2; TRBD1 agrees at 9 bases. The J segment lost 7 bases and the V segment lost 1 base, leaving 7 bases of the junction unmatched. The CDR3 length is 15 residues. Germline loops: CDR1 MGHDK, CDR2 SYGVNS. For the CDR3, the DNA is TGTGCCAGCAGTGAATCCGCGACAGGGGGAGTTGGCTACACCTTC. It translates to CASSESATGGVGYTF.

This clonotype showed up many times. V is TRBV27 and J is TRBJ2-5, with 7 bases identical to TRBD1. This CDR3 contains 13 residues. In germline, CDR1 is MNHEY, CDR2 SMNVEV (reference sequence). J lost 10 bases, V lost 5 bases, and 10 bases had no gene match. The CDR3 DNA is TGTGCCAGCAGTCCCCTACAGGGGTTAAACCAGTACTTC. Translated: CASSPLQGLNQYF.

This clonotype was recorded many times. The genes are TRBV20-1 and TRBJ2-1, with TRBD2 matching 7 bases. The CDR3 consists of 14 residues. In germline, CDR1 is DFQATT, CDR2 SNEGSKA (reference sequence). J gave up 8 bases and V 6 bases, and 13 bases lay outside the gene matches. CDR3 residues: CSAIHLAENHEQFF. The DNA for the CDR3 is TGCAGTGCCATACACCTAGCGGAGAACCATGAGCAGTTCTTC.